The rows below give T cell receptor beta chains drawn from one sample of a study of T cell repertoires in cytomegalovirus infection. One entry per CDR3 protein, called by TCRdb with MiXCR from the reads. The sample has 370,000 or so distinct CDR3 sequences, about 35% seen once. What these receptors recognize is not known. Sequencing was performed on cultured PBMCs, taken from culture after CMV antigen stimulation. The receptors were sampled from a human donor in good health (CMV status not recorded). Some clones in this sample may be carry-over from other donors' samples. CDR3s include the opening cysteine and the closing phenylalanine or tryptophan. The D gene is left open where the match is weak. Expanded clones get a size class; other rows say once, few or many, or leave the size out.

length	V	J	size	D	DNA	CDR3
13	TRBV6-1	TRBJ2-7	.	.	TGTGCCAGCAGTTTAAATACCCCCTACGAGCAGTACTTC	CASSLNTPYEQYF
16	TRBV24-1	TRBJ2-1	few	TRBD2	TGTGCCACCAGTGATCCTAGCGGGGGAAGCTACAATGAGCAGTTCTTC	CATSDPSGGSYNEQFF
15	TRBV9	TRBJ2-2	few	TRBD2	TGTGCCAGCAGCATCCCGAGCGGGGGAACCGGGGAGCTGTTTTTT	CASSIPSGGTGELFF
13	TRBV29-1	TRBJ1-1	.	TRBD1	TGCAGCGTTGAGACAGGGTCGAACACTGAAGCTTTCTTT	CSVETGSNTEAFF
16	TRBV5-4	TRBJ2-3	.	TRBD2	TGTGCCAGCAGCCTTCGACTAGCGGGAGGGAGGGATACGCAGTATTTT	CASSLRLAGGRDTQYF
16	TRBV6-6	TRBJ2-1	.	.	TGTGCCAGCAGTTACTCGAAGTTAAGCTCCTACAATGAGCAGTTCTTC	CASSYSKLSSYNEQFF
15	TRBV29-1	TRBJ2-7	.	TRBD1	TGCAGCGTTGTGACCGGGGGACAGGGGGCCTACGAGCAGTACTTC	CSVVTGGQGAYEQYF
14	TRBV7-2	TRBJ2-2	.	.	TGTGCCAGCAGACGAGGACGGGACACCGGGGAGCTGTTTTTT	CASRRGRDTGELFF
14	TRBV11-2	TRBJ2-1	.	TRBD1	TGTGCCAGCAGCTTAGACAGGGGGTCCGATGAGCAGTTCTTC	CASSLDRGSDEQFF
17	TRBV7-9	TRBJ2-4	few	.	TGTGCCAGCAGCTCCGCGAAGGGGGTACTAGCCAAAAACATTCAGTACTTC	CASSSAKGVLAKNIQYF
13	TRBV7-2	TRBJ1-2	few	.	TGTGCCAGCAGCTTATACGGTGGGGGAGGCTACACCTTC	CASSLYGGGGYTF
17	TRBV7-9	TRBJ1-1	few	.	TGTGCCAGCAGCTTCCGGGCCCAAGGAACGGAAAATACTGAAGCTTTCTTT	CASSFRAQGTENTEAFF
12	TRBV5-4	TRBJ1-1	many	.	TGTGCCAGCAGCACTCTGAGGACTGAAGCTTTCTTT	CASSTLRTEAFF
15	TRBV5-1	TRBJ2-2	.	.	TGCGCCAGCAGATTCCTACAGGGTCGGCCCGGGGAGCTGTTTTTT	CASRFLQGRPGELFF
13	TRBV18	TRBJ1-1	.	.	TGTGCCAGCTCACCAGACAGAAACACTGAAGCTTCGTTT	CASSPDRNTEASF
16	TRBV10-3	TRBJ1-2	.	TRBD1	TGTGCCATCAGTGAGCCAGGCACAGGGGGCGTATCTGGCTACACCTTC	CAISEPGTGGVSGYTF
21	TRBV7-9	TRBJ2-2	.	TRBD2	TGTGCCAGCAGCGCCTCGACTAGCGGGAGGGCGGAGTATTACCGACCCGGGGAGCTGTTTTTT	CASSASTSGRAEYYRPGELFF
15	TRBV4-3	TRBJ1-1	.	.	TGCGCCAGCAGCCAAGTCGCGACATTGAACACTGAAGCTTTCTTT	CASSQVATLNTEAFF
13	TRBV6-8	TRBJ1-2	few	.	TGTGCCAGCAGTTACAAGGGTAACTATGGCTACACCTTC	CASSYKGNYGYTF
12	TRBV6-1	TRBJ1-2	.	.	TGTGCCAGCAGTTCGGGGGCGGTCGGCTACACCTTC	CASSSGAVGYTF
20	TRBV6-6	TRBJ1-5	.	.	TGTGCCAGCAGTTCCACGACGGCGAGTAAAAATAAATATAGCAATCAGCCCCAGCATTTT	CASSSTTASKNKYSNQPQHF
16	TRBV28	TRBJ2-7	few	TRBD2	TGTGCCAGCAGTTTCACGGGAGGCAGCGTGTCCTACGAGCAGTACTTC	CASSFTGGSVSYEQYF
14	TRBV7-9	TRBJ2-3	.	.	TGTGCCAGCACCCCAGCGGAGGCCCCAGATACGCAGTATTTT	CASTPAEAPDTQYF
13	TRBV10-3	TRBJ1-1	.	.	TGTGCCATCAGTGAGCCAGGGTTGACTGAAGCTTTCTTT	CAISEPGLTEAFF
14	TRBV28	TRBJ2-7	.	.	TGTGCCAGCAGTTTGCTAGGGGGAATTTCCGAGCAGTACTTC	CASSLLGGISEQYF
14	TRBV9	TRBJ2-7	once	TRBD1	TGTGCCAGCAGCCCGGGACAGGTGTCCTACGAGCAGTACTTC	CASSPGQVSYEQYF
17	TRBV5-4	TRBJ1-4	.	TRBD1	TGTGCCAGCAGCTTGGGGGGGACAGGCAGGGTCGGTGAAAAACTGTTTTTT	CASSLGGTGRVGEKLFF
19	TRBV19	TRBJ2-2	few	.	TGTGCCAGTAGTACGACTTGGGGTAGCGGAGCTGGGGACACCGGGGAGCTGTTTTTT	CASSTTWGSGAGDTGELFF
16	TRBV5-1	TRBJ2-1	.	.	TGCGCCAGCAGCTTGGGGGCCTCCGGGGCTAACAATGAGCAGTTCTTC	CASSLGASGANNEQFF
15	TRBV9	TRBJ2-1	.	TRBD2	TGTGCCAGCAGCGTAGGTTCCGGGAGGATCAATGAGCAGTTCTTC	CASSVGSGRINEQFF
13	TRBV24-1	TRBJ2-1	.	.	TGTGCCACCAGTCCGGAGTACTACAATGAGCAGTTCTTC	CATSPEYYNEQFF
13	TRBV6-6	TRBJ2-7	.	.	TGTGCCAGCAGTGCGACTAGAACCTACGAGCAGTACTTC	CASSATRTYEQYF
12	TRBV29-1	TRBJ2-3	once	.	TGCAGCGTTGAAACCTCGTCGGATACGCAGTATTTT	CSVETSSDTQYF
20	TRBV6-2/TRBV6-3	TRBJ2-1	.	TRBD2	TGTGCCAGCAGCGCCATTACCGGGACTAGCGGGCCTATCTCCTACAATGAGCAGTTCTTC	CASSAITGTSGPISYNEQFF
17	TRBV20-1	TRBJ2-1	.	TRBD2	TGCAGTGCTAGAGGGACTAGCGGCTTGAGCTCCTACAATGAGCAGTTCTTC	CSARGTSGLSSYNEQFF
13	TRBV2	TRBJ1-1	few	.	TGTGCCAGCAGTTACGAGGGGGGCACTGAAGCTTTCTTT	CASSYEGGTEAFF
15	TRBV28	TRBJ2-7	many	TRBD2	TGTGCCAGCAGTTCCCCGGGACTAGCCCTCTACGAGCAGTACTTC	CASSSPGLALYEQYF
14	TRBV19	TRBJ1-1	.	.	TGTGCCAGTAGTACGGGTCCTTTGAACACTGAAGCTTTCTTT	CASSTGPLNTEAFF
17	TRBV9	TRBJ2-3	few	.	TGTGCCAGCAGCGTGGGTGGGGTAAGCCCGAGGTGGGATACGCAGTATTTT	CASSVGGVSPRWDTQYF
11	TRBV6-5	TRBJ1-1	.	.	TGTGCCAGCAGTTACTGGGCAGGAGCTTTCTTT	CASSYWAGAFF
15	TRBV12-3/TRBV12-4	TRBJ2-2	few	.	TGTGCCAGCAGTTTAATGACTCCGAACACCGGGGAGCTGTTTTTT	CASSLMTPNTGELFF
12	TRBV12-3/TRBV12-4	TRBJ2-7	few	.	TGTGCCAGCAGTTTTATGAGCTACGAGCAGTACTTC	CASSFMSYEQYF
13	TRBV7-8	TRBJ2-7	.	.	TGTGCCAGCAGCTTAGACACCTCCTACGAGCAGTACTTC	CASSLDTSYEQYF
13	TRBV5-1	TRBJ1-1	many	.	TGCGCCAGCCATAAAATCGGGAACACTGAAGCTTTCTTT	CASHKIGNTEAFF
15	TRBV5-4	TRBJ2-3	.	.	TGTGCCAGCAGCAGAACAGGATCAACCCCAGATACGCAGTATTTT	CASSRTGSTPDTQYF
16	TRBV7-2	TRBJ1-3	few	TRBD1	TGTGCCAGCAGCTTAGACAGGGGGCACTCTGGAAACACCATATATTTT	CASSLDRGHSGNTIYF
14	TRBV19	TRBJ1-2	.	TRBD1	TGTGCCAGTAGCGAAGACAGGGTGGAGGACGGCTACACCTTC	CASSEDRVEDGYTF
16	TRBV5-3	TRBJ2-2	.	TRBD2	TGTGCCAGCAGCGTACAGCGGGGGTCGTCCACCGGGGAGCTGTTTTTT	CASSVQRGSSTGELFF
14	TRBV24-1	TRBJ1-1	.	.	TGTGCCACCAGTGACCATAGAGCGACCTCTGAAGCTTTCTTT	CATSDHRATSEAFF
15	TRBV27	TRBJ1-1	.	.	TGTGCCAGCAGTTTACAACCAGGCCCAAACCGTCAAGCTTTCTTT	CASSLQPGPNRQAFF
15	TRBV6-5	TRBJ1-1	.	TRBD1	TGTGCCAGCATTCTAACAGGGGCCGGGAACACTGAAGCTTTCTTT	CASILTGAGNTEAFF
17	TRBV5-6	TRBJ2-5	once	.	TGTGCCAGCAGCTGGGCGTATTCGCGGACCACCCAAGAGACCCAGTACTTC	CASSWAYSRTTQETQYF
15	TRBV7-9	TRBJ2-5	.	.	TGTGCCAGCAGCTCGGGCCTCACATCGGGGGAGACCCAGTACTTC	CASSSGLTSGETQYF
14	TRBV7-8	TRBJ2-2	many	TRBD2	TGTGCCAGCCGGGACTACGCGAACACCGGGGAGCTGTTTTTT	CASRDYANTGELFF
13	TRBV7-2	TRBJ2-5	.	.	TGTGCCAGCAGCTTTACGGAGGCAGAGACCCAGTACTTC	CASSFTEAETQYF
17	TRBV7-3	TRBJ2-3	few	TRBD2	TGTGCCAGCAGCTTCGGGACTAGCGGGAGGGCCACAGATACGCAGTATTTT	CASSFGTSGRATDTQYF
13	TRBV7-2	TRBJ2-4	many	TRBD2	TGTGCCAGCAGCTTACCTAGCGGGACGGTTCAGTACTTC	CASSLPSGTVQYF
15	TRBV12-3/TRBV12-4	TRBJ2-1	.	TRBD1	TGTGCCAGCAGTCACCGGGACAGGGTTGGAAATGAGCAGTTCTTC	CASSHRDRVGNEQFF
13	TRBV6-5	TRBJ1-2	.	.	TGTGCCAGCAGTTACTCCTTCGACTATGGCTACACCTTC	CASSYSFDYGYTF
14	TRBV19	TRBJ1-2	.	.	TGTGCCAGTAGTATCGTGAGGGGTAACTATGGCTACACCTTC	CASSIVRGNYGYTF